The clone carrying this TCR beta chain was recorded once. What it recognizes is unknown. Original analysis: ImmunoSEQ junction-only sequences lacked quality scores, so their filtering differed. Only in-frame clones appear in the TCRdb table, and some are missing; sequencing was by immunoSEQ multiplex PCR. The V and J calls and the clone size are those of that table, but D and trimming were determined from the DNA. The sample carries approximately 600,000 clones, approximately 96% recorded once. These data are taken from a study of shared clonotypes between healthy human individuals. Findings and limits, study-wide: All-four-donor shared clonotypes had higher generation probabilities than non-shared clonotypes did.

CD8 cells classed as naive were CD45RO-negative and positively selected for CCR7, excluding terminally differentiated effector memory CD45RA+ cells. Germline lookup yields CDR1 LGHNA and CDR2 YNFKEQ. Trimming took 1 base from V and 5 from J, leaving 15 bases between them. This CDR3 contains 16 residues. What was sequenced was naive CD8+ T cells sorted from blood. The chain couples TRBV4-2 to TRBJ1-5; D is ambiguous. The clonotype originates from a woman aged 25 to 39 in good health. For the CDR3, the DNA is TGTGCCAGCAGCCAAGTTCAGCTCGCGGCGTATCAGCCCCAGCATTTT. Residues: CASSQVQLAAYQPQHF.